This TCR beta chain was recovered during a study of cytomegalovirus exposure and HLA in healthy donors. Study information: Of some 360 genotyped donors, roughly 81% clustered with self-reported Caucasian donors. Broader study findings: Later analysis found that TCR beta chains associated with HLA were more clonally expanded than other, equally common chains. Accurate prediction of HLA-A and HLA-B alleles (for most subjects) was reportedly achieved from TCR beta sequences. An Asian-associated ancestry cluster reportedly showed fewer N-insertions than the roughly 600-donor mean in a later analysis.

Germline loops: CDR1 SGHRS, CDR2 YFSETQ. The CDR3 has 19 amino acids. V gave up 0 bases and J gave up 4 bases, with 23 bases separating them. 13 Jbeta primers and 60 Vbeta primers were used for the PCR. TCRdb keeps only in-frame clones here, not all; method: immunoSEQ multiplex PCR. The sample lists over 100,000 clones, roughly 80% seen once, with 6.5% to 8.5% in the top ten. As concerns this clone: Antigen: not known.

The sequence came from a woman aged 50 to 60 in good health and CMV-seropositive. V gene TRBV5-1 combines with J gene TRBJ2-4, with D perhaps matching TRBD1 (6 bases). The sequencing sample was made of PBMCs. The CDR3 nucleotides read TGCGCCAGCAGCTTGGATACAGGGACCGCGGATCGGGGAAAAAACATTCAGTACTTC. It encodes CASSLDTGTADRGKNIQYF.